This TCR beta chain comes out of a study of shared clonotypes between healthy human individuals. The wider study: Per donor, CD8 memory used one plate, CD8 naive used two, CD4 memory used three and CD4 naive used three.

The CDR3 consists of 17 residues. Germline V gives CDR1 SGHAT, CDR2 FQNNGV. This clone showed up just once. Mismatch with germline at one junction end may stem from a read error. The assay was immunoSEQ multiplex PCR, and TCRdb's table has in-frame clones only and misses some. Among millions of clones listed, 85% to 95% were seen once. Cells designated naive CD8 were CD45RO-negative and were positively selected for CCR7, with terminally differentiated effector memory CD45RA+ cells excluded. Within Nashville, Tennessee resided all donors, each a Caucasian adult. J is TRBJ2-2 and V is TRBV11-2, with D hard to call. The specimen sequenced was naive CD8+ T cells sorted from blood. The TCR sequence derives from a man between 18 and 35 years old in good health. The CDR3 DNA follows: TGTGCCAGCAGCTTAGGGGCTTTCCCTACGAACGCCGGGGAGCTGTTTTTT. Its protein product is CASSLGAFPTNAGELFF.